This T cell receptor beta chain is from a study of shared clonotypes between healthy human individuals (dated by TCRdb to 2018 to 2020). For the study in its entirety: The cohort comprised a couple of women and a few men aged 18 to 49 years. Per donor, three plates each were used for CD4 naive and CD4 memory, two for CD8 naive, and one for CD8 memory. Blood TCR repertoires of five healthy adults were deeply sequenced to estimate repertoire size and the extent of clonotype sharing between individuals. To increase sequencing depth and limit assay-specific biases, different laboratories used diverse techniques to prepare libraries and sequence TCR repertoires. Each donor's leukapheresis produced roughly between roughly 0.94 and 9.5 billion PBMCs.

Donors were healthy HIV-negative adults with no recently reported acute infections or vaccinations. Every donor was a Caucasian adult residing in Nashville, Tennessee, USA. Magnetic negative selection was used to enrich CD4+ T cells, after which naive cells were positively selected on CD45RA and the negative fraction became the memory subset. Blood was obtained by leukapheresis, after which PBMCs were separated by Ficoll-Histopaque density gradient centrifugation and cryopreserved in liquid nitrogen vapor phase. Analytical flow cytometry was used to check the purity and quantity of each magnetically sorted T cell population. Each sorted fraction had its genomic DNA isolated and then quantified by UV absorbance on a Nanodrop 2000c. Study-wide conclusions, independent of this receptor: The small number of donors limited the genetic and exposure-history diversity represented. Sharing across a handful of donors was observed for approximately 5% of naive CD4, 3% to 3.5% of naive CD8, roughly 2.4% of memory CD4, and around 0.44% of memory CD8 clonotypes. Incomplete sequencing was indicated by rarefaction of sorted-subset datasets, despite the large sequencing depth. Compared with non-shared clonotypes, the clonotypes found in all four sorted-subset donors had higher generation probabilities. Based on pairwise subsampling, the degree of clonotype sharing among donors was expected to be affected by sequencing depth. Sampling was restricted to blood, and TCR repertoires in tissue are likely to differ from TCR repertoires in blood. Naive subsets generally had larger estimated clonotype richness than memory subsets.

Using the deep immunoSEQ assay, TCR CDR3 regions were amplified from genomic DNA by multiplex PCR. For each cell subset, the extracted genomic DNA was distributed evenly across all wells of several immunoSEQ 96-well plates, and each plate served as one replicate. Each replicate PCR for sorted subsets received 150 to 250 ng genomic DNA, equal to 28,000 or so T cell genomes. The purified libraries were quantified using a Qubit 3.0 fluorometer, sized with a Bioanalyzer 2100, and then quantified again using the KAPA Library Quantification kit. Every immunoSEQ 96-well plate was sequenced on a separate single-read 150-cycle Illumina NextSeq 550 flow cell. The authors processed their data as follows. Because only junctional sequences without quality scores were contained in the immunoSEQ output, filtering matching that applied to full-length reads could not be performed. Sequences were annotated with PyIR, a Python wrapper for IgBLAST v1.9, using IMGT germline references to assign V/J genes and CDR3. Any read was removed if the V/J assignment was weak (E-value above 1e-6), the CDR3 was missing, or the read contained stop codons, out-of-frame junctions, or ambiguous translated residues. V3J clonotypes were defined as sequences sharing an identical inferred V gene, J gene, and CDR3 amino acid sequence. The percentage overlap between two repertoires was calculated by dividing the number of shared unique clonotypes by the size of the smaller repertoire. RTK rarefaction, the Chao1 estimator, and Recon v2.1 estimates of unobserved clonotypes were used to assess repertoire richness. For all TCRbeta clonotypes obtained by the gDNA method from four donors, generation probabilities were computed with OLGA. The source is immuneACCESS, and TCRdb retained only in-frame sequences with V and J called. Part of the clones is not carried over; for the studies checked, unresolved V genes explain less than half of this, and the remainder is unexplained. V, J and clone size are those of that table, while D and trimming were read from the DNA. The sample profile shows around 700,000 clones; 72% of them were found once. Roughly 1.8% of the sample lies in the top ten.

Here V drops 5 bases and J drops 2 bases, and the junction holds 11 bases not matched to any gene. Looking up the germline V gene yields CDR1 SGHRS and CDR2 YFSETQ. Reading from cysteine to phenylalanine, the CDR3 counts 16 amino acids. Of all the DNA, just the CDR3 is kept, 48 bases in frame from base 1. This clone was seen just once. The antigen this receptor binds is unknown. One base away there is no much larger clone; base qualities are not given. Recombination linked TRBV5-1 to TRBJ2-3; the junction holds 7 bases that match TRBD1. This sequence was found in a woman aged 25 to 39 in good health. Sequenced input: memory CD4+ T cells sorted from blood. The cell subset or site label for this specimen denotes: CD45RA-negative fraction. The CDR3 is CASRFGDRSYTDTQYF. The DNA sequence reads TGCGCCAGCAGGTTCGGGGACAGATCTTACACAGATACGCAGTATTTT. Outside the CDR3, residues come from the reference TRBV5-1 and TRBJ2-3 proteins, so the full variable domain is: KAGVTQTPRYLIKTRGQQVTLSCSPISGHRSVSWYQQTPGQGLQFLFEYFSETQRNKGNFPGRFSGRQFSNSRSEMNVSTLELGDSALYLCASRFGDRSYTDTQYFGPGTRLTVL.